A selection of T cell receptor beta chains follows, all from one sample in a study of blood T cells in healthy people across ages. From the 5' RACE reads, TCRdb called clonotypes with MiXCR, one entry per CDR3 protein. The sample contains 600,000 to 850,000 distinct CDR3 sequences, approximately 25% of which appear only once. This same sample was also taken into another study, of T cells of mothers and their children.

Sequencing was carried out using blood. The receptors derive from a boy younger than 18 in good health. The CDR3 runs from the conserved cysteine through the conserved F or W. The order of the fields is clone size, D gene, V gene, J gene, CDR3 DNA, CDR3 protein. A D gene is named only where the DNA matches it firmly. For some rows the clone size is stated as once, few or many, or as a class when expanded; others skip it.

few	NA	TRBV7-9	TRBJ1-2	TGTGCCAGCAGCTGGGAGAGTGGAGCCGGCTACACCTTC	CASSWESGAGYTF
NA	NA	TRBV5-1	TRBJ2-5	TGCGCCAGCAGCTTGGTGGGACGAACTCAACAAGAGACCCAGTACTTC	CASSLVGRTQQETQYF
NA	TRBD2	TRBV9	TRBJ2-4	TGTGCCAGCAGCGTAGACCCAGCGGGAGGGCTAAACATTCAGTACTTC	CASSVDPAGGLNIQYF
NA	NA	TRBV7-9	TRBJ2-1	TGTGCCAGCAGCTTAGTAATGGCCCGAGGTGAGCAGTTCTTC	CASSLVMARGEQFF
NA	NA	TRBV19	TRBJ2-5	TGTGCCAGTAGTGGACAGCGGGGATTGGAGACCCAGTACTTC	CASSGQRGLETQYF
few	TRBD1	TRBV29-1	TRBJ1-3	TGCAGCGCAAGCGGACAGGGAAAAAACACCATATATTTT	CSASGQGKNTIYF
few	TRBD1	TRBV6-1	TRBJ1-2	TGTGCCAGCAGTCTATCCTTCGGACAGGGGGATAACTATGGCTACACCTTC	CASSLSFGQGDNYGYTF
few	NA	TRBV7-8	TRBJ2-7	TGTGCCAGCAGCTTGGCCCCCAGTCCCTACGAGCAGTACTTC	CASSLAPSPYEQYF
many	NA	TRBV14	TRBJ1-2	TGTGCCAGCAGCCGCTCGGGGGTAGGAGGCTACACCTTC	CASSRSGVGGYTF
few	NA	TRBV12-3/TRBV12-4	TRBJ2-7	TGTGCCAGCAGTTTAGAATCGTCCAGTACCTACGAGCAGTACTTC	CASSLESSSTYEQYF
NA	TRBD1	TRBV29-1	TRBJ2-7	TGCAGCGTTGCCGGTGACAGGGGGCCTTACGAGCAGTACTTC	CSVAGDRGPYEQYF
NA	TRBD1	TRBV4-1	TRBJ2-7	TGCGCCAGCAGCCAAGAGGACAGGGGGGCCTACGAGCAGTACTTC	CASSQEDRGAYEQYF
NA	NA	TRBV28	TRBJ2-3	TGTGCCAGCAGTACAGACGGAGGATCAGATACGCAGTATTTT	CASSTDGGSDTQYF
few	NA	TRBV7-9	TRBJ2-1	TGTGCCAGCAGCTTAGGGGGTGGGGAGTACAATGAGCAGTTCTTC	CASSLGGGEYNEQFF
few	NA	TRBV29-1	TRBJ2-5	TGCAGCGTTGAAGATCTTCGGGGCCAGGAGACCCAGTACTTC	CSVEDLRGQETQYF
few	NA	TRBV7-9	TRBJ2-3	TGTGCCAGCAGCTTATCCGGGACGGACACAGATACGCAGTATTTT	CASSLSGTDTDTQYF
few	TRBD2	TRBV2	TRBJ2-1	TGTGCTCCTAGCGGGGGCTTCAATGAGCAGTTCTTC	CAPSGGFNEQFF
few	TRBD1	TRBV29-1	TRBJ2-5	TGCAGCGTAAAGGGACAGGGGTCGGAGACCCAGTACTTC	CSVKGQGSETQYF
NA	NA	TRBV27	TRBJ2-7	TGTGCCAGCAGTCCCCTTGGGGTTGGGTTCTACGAGCAGTACTTC	CASSPLGVGFYEQYF
few	NA	TRBV20-1	TRBJ2-1	TGCAGTGCTCCTCCCCTTCGTAGCGGCTACAATGAGCAGTTCTTC	CSAPPLRSGYNEQFF
NA	NA	TRBV27	TRBJ2-1	TGTGCCAGCGCCTCCCTTCCCGTCCATGAGCAGTTCTTC	CASASLPVHEQFF
NA	NA	TRBV28	TRBJ2-3	TGTGCCAGCAGCGGACGGGAGCTAGATACGCAGTATTTT	CASSGRELDTQYF
few	TRBD2	TRBV20-1	TRBJ2-1	TGCAGTGCTAGGATACTAGCGGGAGTTAACTATGAGCAGTTCTTC	CSARILAGVNYEQFF
few	TRBD2	TRBV12-3/TRBV12-4	TRBJ2-5	TGTGTCGGACTAGCGGGAGCAGAGACCCAGTACTTC	CVGLAGAETQYF
NA	NA	TRBV4-1	TRBJ1-4	TGCGCCAGCAGCCAAGGAGTAGGTGAAAAACTGTTTTTT	CASSQGVGEKLFF
few	TRBD1	TRBV6-2/TRBV6-3	TRBJ2-7	TGTGCCAGCAGCCTCGGGGTTGGGACAGACTACTACGAGCAGTACTTC	CASSLGVGTDYYEQYF
NA	NA	TRBV25-1	TRBJ2-1	TGTGCCAGCATTCGACTAGGGGGCTACAATGAGCAGTTCTTC	CASIRLGGYNEQFF
NA	TRBD1	TRBV12-3/TRBV12-4	TRBJ2-1	TGTGCCAGCAGTCCCACGACAGGGGACAGGAATGAGCAGTTCTTC	CASSPTTGDRNEQFF
few	TRBD2	TRBV7-2	TRBJ2-3	TGTGCCAGCAGCTTAGAGGGGAGCGGGGGTAGGGATACGCAGTATTTT	CASSLEGSGGRDTQYF
few	TRBD1	TRBV20-1	TRBJ2-3	TGCAGTGCCGCGCAGGGGGCATTAGATACGCAGTATTTT	CSAAQGALDTQYF